This T cell receptor (beta chain) was identified during a study of blood T cell repertoires in COVID-19. This clone has only a few counts. Other DNA variants within this sample encode the same CDR3. The CDR3 contains 15 residues. The germline V gene encodes CDR1 LGHNA and CDR2 YNFKEQ. Trimming at V came to 1 base and at J to 2 bases, leaving 0 bases not matched to a gene. Authors' data handling: Nucleated cell counts were estimated from reference gene primer amplification. Sequencing was performed with immunoSEQ multiplex PCR; in TCRdb, only in-frame clones are kept and a portion is missing. Clonal size and the V and J genes are those of that table, whereas D and trimming came from the DNA. The data show approximately 220,000 clones, approximately 88% seen once.

The specimen was peripheral blood. The receptor's source is a man between 40 and 49 years old with acute or convalescent COVID-19. The chain recombines TRBV4-2 with TRBJ2-5; 11 bases match TRBD2. CDR3 region: CASSQGTSGQETQYF. CDR3 nucleotides: TGTGCCAGCAGCCAAGGGACTAGCGGGCAAGAGACCCAGTACTTC.